This T cell receptor beta chain was documented in a study of control samples from healthy donors and cancer patients. Profiled with immunoSEQ multiplex PCR; TCRdb holds only in-frame clones, not every one. The repertoire holds about 65,000 clones, with around nine tenths as singletons. Germline V CDR1 and CDR2: LNHNV, YYDKDF (reference sequence). V was pared by 3 bases and J by 0 bases, with 18 bases between. This CDR3 contains 18 residues. The rearrangement joins TRBV15 to TRBJ2-1, with D unresolved. This clonotype was sampled from a woman in her forties or fifties with colorectal cancer. Sequencing input: PBMCs. The DNA of the CDR3 is TGTGCCACCAGCAGGGCCCAAGACGTTAGAAGCTCCTACAATGAGCAGTTCTTC. It codes for CATSRAQDVRSSYNEQFF. Variable domain in full (rest from reference TRBV15 and TRBJ2-1): DAMVIQNPRYQVTQFGKPVTLSCSQTLNHNVMYWYQQKSSQAPKLLFHYYDKDFNNEADTPDNFQSRRPNTSFCFLDIRSPGLGDTAMYLCATSRAQDVRSSYNEQFFGPGTRLTVL.